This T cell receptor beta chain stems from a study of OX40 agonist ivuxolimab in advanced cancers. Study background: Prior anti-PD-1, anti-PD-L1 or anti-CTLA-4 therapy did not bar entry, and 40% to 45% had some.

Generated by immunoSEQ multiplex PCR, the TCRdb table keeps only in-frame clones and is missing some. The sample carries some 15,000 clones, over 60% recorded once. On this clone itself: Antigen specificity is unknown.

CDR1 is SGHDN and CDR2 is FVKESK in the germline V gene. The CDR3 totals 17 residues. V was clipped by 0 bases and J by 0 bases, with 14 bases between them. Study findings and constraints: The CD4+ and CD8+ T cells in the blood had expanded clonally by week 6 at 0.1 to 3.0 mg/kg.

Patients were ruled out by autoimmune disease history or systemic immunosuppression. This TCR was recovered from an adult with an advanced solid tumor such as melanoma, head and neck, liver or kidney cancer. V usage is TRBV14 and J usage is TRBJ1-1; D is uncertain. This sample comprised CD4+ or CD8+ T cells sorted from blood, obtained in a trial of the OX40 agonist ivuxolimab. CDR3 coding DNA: TGTGCCAGCAGCCAAGATATTGGCAGGAGCATGAACACTGAAGCTTTCTTT. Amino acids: CASSQDIGRSMNTEAFF.